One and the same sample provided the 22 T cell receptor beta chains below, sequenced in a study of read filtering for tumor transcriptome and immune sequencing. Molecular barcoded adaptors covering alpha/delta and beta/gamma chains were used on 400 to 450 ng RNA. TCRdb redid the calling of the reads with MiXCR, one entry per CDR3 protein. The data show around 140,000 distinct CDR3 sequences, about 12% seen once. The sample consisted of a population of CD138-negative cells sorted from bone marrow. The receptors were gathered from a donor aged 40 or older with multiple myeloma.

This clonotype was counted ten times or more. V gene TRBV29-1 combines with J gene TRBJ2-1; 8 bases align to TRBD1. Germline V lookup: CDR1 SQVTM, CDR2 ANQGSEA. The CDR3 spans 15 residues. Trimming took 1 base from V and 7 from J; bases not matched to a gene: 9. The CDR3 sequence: CSVEVVGQGENEQFF. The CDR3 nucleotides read TGCAGCGTTGAAGTGGTAGGACAGGGTGAGAATGAGCAGTTCTTC.

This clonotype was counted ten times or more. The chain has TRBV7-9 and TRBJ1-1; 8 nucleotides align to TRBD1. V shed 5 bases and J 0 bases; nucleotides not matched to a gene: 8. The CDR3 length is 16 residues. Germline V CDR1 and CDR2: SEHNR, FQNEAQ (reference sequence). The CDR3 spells CASSAIPGGVNTEAFF. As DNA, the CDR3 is TGTGCCAGCAGCGCCATACCAGGGGGCGTGAACACTGAAGCTTTCTTT.

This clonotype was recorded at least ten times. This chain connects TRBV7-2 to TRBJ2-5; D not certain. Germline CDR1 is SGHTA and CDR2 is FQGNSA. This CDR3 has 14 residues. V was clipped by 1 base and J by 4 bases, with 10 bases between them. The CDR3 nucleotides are TGTGCCAGCAGCTTAGAGTGGAGCGCAGAGACCCAGTACTTC. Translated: CASSLEWSAETQYF.

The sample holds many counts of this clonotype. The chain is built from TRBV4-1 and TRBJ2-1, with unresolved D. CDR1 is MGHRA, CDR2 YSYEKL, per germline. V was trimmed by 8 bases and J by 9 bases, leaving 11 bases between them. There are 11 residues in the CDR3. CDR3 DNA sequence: TGCGCCAGCTCCTCTAACTTTGAGCAGTTCTTC. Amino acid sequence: CASSSNFEQFF.

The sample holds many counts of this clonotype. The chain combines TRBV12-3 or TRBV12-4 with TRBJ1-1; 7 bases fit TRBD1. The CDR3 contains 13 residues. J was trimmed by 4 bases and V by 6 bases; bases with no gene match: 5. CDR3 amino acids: CASSEGAGTEAFF. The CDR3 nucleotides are TGTGCCAGCAGCGAGGGGGCTGGCACTGAAGCTTTCTTT.

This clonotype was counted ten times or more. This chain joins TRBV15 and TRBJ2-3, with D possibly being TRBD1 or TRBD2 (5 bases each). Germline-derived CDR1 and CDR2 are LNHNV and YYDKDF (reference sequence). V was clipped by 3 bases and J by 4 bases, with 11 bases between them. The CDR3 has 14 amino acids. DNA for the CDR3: TGTGCCACCAGCAGGGTAGGGACCCCAGATACGCAGTATTTT. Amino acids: CATSRVGTPDTQYF.

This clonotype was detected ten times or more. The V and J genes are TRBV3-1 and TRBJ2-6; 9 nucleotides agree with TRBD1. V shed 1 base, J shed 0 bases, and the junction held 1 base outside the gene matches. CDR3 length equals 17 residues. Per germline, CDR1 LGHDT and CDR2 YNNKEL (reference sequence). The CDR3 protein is CASSQGTGVSGANVLTF. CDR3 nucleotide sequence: TGTGCCAGCAGCCAAGGGACAGGGGTCTCTGGGGCCAACGTCCTGACTTTC.

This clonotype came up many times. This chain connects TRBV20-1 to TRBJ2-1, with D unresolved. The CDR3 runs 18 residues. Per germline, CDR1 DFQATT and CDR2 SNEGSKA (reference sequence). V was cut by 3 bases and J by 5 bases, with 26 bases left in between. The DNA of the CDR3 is TGCAGTGCTAGCGCCCCTAACGGACCGCGGCTGTACAACAATGAGCAGTTCTTC. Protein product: CSASAPNGPRLYNNEQFF.

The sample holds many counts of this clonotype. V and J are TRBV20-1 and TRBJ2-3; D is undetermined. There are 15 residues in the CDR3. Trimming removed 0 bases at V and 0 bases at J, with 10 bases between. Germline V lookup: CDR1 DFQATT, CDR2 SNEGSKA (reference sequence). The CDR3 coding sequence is TGCAGTGCTAGAGAGGAGAGACCTAGCACAGATACGCAGTATTTT. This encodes CSAREERPSTDTQYF.

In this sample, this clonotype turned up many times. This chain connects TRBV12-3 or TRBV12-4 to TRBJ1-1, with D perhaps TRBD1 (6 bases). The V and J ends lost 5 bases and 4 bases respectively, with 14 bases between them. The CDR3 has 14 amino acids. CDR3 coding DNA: TGTGCCAGCAGTACAGGGACCGTGGGCACTGAAGCTTTCTTT. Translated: CASSTGTVGTEAFF.

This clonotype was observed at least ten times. The CDR3 nucleotides are TGTGCCAGCAGCTTAACATTGGGACTAGCGGGAAGTAATGAGCAGTTCTTC. It yields the protein CASSLTLGLAGSNEQFF. This chain links TRBV7-3 with TRBJ2-1; 13 bases are shared with TRBD2. Germline trimming cut 0 bases from V and 7 bases from J; bases unmatched to any gene: 6. This CDR3 spans 17 amino acids. CDR1 is SGHTA and CDR2 is FQGTGA in the germline V gene.

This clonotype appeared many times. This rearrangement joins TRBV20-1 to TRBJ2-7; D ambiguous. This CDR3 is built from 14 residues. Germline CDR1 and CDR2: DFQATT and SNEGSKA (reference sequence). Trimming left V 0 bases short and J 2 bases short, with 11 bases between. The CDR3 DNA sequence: TGCAGTGCTAGAGATCCCGCCGGGCCCTACGAGCAGTACTTC. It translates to CSARDPAGPYEQYF.

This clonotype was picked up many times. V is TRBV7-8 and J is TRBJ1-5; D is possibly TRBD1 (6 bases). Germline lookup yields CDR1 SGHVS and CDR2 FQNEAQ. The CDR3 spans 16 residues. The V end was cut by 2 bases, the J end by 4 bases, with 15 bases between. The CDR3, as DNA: TGTGCCAGCAGCTTACAACGGGACACCCAAAATCAGCCCCAGCATTTT. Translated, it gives CASSLQRDTQNQPQHF.

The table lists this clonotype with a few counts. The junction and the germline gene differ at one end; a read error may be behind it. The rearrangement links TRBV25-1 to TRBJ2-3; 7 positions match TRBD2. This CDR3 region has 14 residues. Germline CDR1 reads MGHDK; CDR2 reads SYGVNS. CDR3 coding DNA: TGTGCCAGCAGTCGGGGGGAAAGCACAGATACGCGGTATTTT. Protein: CASSRGESTDTRYF.

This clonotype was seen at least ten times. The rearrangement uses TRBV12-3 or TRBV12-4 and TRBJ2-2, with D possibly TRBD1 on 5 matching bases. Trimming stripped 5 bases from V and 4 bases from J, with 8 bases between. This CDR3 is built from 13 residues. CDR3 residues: CASSPGFTGELFF. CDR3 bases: TGTGCCAGCAGTCCAGGGTTCACCGGGGAGCTGTTTTTT.

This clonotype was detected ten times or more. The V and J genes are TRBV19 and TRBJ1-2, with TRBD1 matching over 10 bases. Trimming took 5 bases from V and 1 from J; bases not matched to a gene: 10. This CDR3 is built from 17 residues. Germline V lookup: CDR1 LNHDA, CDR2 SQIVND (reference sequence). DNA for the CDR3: TGTGCCAGTAGTCTCACCTCCGGGACAGGGGTTAACTATGGCTACACCTTC. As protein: CASSLTSGTGVNYGYTF.

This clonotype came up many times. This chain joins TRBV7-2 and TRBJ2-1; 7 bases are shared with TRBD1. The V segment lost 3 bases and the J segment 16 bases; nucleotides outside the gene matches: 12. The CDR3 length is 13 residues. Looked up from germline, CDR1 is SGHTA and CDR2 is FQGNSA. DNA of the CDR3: TGTGCCAGCAGCTTGGAACGACAGGGCCCCCCCTTCTTC. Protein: CASSLERQGPPFF. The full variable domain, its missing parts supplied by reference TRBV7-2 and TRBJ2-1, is GAGVSQSPSNKVTEKGKDVELRCDPISGHTALYWYRQSLGQGLEFLIYFQGNSAPDKSGLPSDRFSAERTGGSVSTLTIQRTQQEDSAVYLCASSLERQGPPFFGPGTRLTVL.

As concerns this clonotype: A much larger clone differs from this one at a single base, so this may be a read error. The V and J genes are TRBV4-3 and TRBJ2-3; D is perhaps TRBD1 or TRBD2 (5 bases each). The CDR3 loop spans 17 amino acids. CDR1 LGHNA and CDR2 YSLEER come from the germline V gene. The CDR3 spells CASGQDHPLGGTDTQYF. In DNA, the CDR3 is TGCGCCAGCGGCCAAGATCACCCCCTGGGGGGCACAGATACGCAGTATTTT.

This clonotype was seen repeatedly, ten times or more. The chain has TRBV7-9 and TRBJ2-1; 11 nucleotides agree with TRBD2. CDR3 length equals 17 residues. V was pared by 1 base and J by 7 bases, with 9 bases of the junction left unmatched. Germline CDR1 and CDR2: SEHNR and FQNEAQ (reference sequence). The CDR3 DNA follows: TGTGCCAGCAGCTTAGGAATAGCGGGAGGGCCGAGGAATGAGCAGTTCTTC. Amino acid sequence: CASSLGIAGGPRNEQFF.

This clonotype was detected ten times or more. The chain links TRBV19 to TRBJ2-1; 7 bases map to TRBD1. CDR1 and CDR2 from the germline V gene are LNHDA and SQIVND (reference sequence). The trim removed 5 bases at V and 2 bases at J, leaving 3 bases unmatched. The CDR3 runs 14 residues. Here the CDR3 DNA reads TGTGCCAGTAGTGTGGGGACAGCCTACAATGAGCAGTTCTTC. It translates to CASSVGTAYNEQFF.

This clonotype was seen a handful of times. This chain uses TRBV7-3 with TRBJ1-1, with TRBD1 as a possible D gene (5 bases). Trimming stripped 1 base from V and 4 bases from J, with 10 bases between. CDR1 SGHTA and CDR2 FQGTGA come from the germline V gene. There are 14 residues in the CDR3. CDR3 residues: CASSLIPGLTEAFF. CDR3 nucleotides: TGTGCCAGCAGCTTAATCCCAGGGCTCACTGAAGCTTTCTTT. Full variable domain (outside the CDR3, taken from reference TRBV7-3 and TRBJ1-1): GAGVSQTPSNKVTEKGKYVELRCDPISGHTALYWYRQSLGQGPEFLIYFQGTGAADDSGLPNDRFFAVRPEGSVSTLKIQRTERGDSAVYLCASSLIPGLTEAFFGQGTRLTVV.

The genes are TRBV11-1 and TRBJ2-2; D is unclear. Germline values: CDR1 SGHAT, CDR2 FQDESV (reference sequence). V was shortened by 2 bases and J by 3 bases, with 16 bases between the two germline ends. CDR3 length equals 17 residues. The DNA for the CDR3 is TGTGCCAGCAGCTTACCACTCGCGGCGGAAGACACCGGGGAGCTGTTTTTT. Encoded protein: CASSLPLAAEDTGELFF. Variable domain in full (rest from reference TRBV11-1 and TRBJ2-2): EAEVAQSPRYKITEKSQAVAFWCDPISGHATLYWYRQILGQGPELLVQFQDESVVDDSQLPKDRFSAERLKGVDSTLKIQPAELGDSAMYLCASSLPLAAEDTGELFFGEGSRLTVL.